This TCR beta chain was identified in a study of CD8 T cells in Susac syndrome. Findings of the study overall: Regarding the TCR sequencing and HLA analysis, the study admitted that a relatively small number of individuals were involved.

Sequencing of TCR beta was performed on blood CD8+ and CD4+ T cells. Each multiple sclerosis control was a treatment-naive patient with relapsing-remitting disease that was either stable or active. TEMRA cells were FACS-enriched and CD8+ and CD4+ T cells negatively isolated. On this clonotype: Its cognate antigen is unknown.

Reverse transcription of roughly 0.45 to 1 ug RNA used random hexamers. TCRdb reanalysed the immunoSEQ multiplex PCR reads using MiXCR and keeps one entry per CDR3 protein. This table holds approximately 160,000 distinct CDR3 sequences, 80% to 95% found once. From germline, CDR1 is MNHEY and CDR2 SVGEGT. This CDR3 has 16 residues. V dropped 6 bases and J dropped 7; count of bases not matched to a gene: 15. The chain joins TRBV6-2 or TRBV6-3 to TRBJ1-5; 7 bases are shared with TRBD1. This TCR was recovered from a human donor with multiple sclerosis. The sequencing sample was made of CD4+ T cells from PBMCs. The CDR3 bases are TGTGCCAGCAGGACCTCTGACAGGGTAACGTCGCAGCCCCAGCATTTT. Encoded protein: CASRTSDRVTSQPQHF.